The rows below give T cell receptor beta chains drawn from one sample of a study of CD8 T cells in Susac syndrome. TCRdb fed the immunoSEQ multiplex PCR reads into MiXCR, producing one record per CDR3 protein. The repertoire includes around 110,000 distinct CDR3 sequences, 96% of them detected once, and roughly 0.13% sits in the top ten. The sample was CD4+ T cells from PBMCs. These receptor sequences come from a human donor with Susac syndrome. Each CDR3 is given with its conserved first and last residue. The D gene is left open where the match is weak. A clone size is listed for some rows: how often the clone was seen (once, few, many), or a class if it is expanded.

TRBV12-3/TRBV12-4	once	.	TRBJ2-6	CASSLALSGANVLTF	TGTGCCAGCAGTTTAGCTCTCTCTGGGGCCAACGTCCTGACTTTC
TRBV7-9	.	TRBD2	TRBJ2-7	CASRETGTSGYYEQYF	TGTGCCAGCAGGGAAACCGGGACTAGCGGCTACTACGAGCAGTACTTC
TRBV6-1	few	.	TRBJ1-1	CASFETSGGTEAFF	TGTGCCAGCTTTGAGACATCGGGTGGCACTGAAGCTTTCTTT
TRBV28	once	.	TRBJ2-3	CASSLGSAGADTQYF	TGTGCCAGCAGTTTGGGTTCGGCGGGCGCAGATACGCAGTATTTT
TRBV5-1	.	TRBD1	TRBJ1-5	CASSSGTGGQPQHF	TGCGCCAGCAGCTCCGGGACAGGAGGTCAGCCCCAGCATTTT
TRBV20-1	.	TRBD1	TRBJ1-4	CSAPTGGGEKLFF	TGCAGTGCCCCTACAGGGGGGGGTGAAAAACTGTTTTTT
TRBV3-1	.	.	TRBJ2-3	CASSPRRGGISTDTQYF	TGTGCCAGCAGCCCTAGACGGGGCGGAATTAGCACAGATACGCAGTATTTT
TRBV29-1	.	TRBD1	TRBJ1-5	CSVPRTGQDSNQPQHF	TGCAGCGTCCCCAGGACAGGGCAGGATAGCAATCAGCCCCAGCATTTT
TRBV27	.	.	TRBJ2-6	CASSLEGFGANVLTF	TGTGCCAGCAGTTTAGAAGGGTTTGGGGCCAACGTCCTGACTTTC
TRBV7-9	once	.	TRBJ1-2	CASSLAEQANYGYTF	TGTGCCAGCAGCTTAGCGGAACAGGCTAACTATGGCTACACCTTC
TRBV20-1	.	TRBD2	TRBJ2-7	CSATFAGGTYEQYF	TGCAGTGCTACATTTGCGGGAGGTACCTACGAGCAGTACTTC
TRBV7-9	.	TRBD2	TRBJ2-1	CASSTTSEFRDEQFF	TGTGCCAGCAGCACAACTAGCGAATTTCGGGATGAGCAGTTCTTC
TRBV5-1	few	.	TRBJ2-5	CASSRGGEQETQYF	TGCGCCAGCAGCCGAGGGGGGGAACAAGAGACCCAGTACTTC
TRBV28	.	TRBD1	TRBJ1-4	CASRDRWKEKLFF	TGTGCCAGCAGGGACAGGTGGAAAGAAAAACTGTTTTTT
TRBV7-2	.	.	TRBJ1-1	CASSLTRGVNTEAFF	TGTGCCAGCAGCTTGACCAGGGGAGTGAACACTGAAGCTTTCTTT
TRBV6-2/TRBV6-3	few	TRBD1	TRBJ2-3	CASSYAGTGADTQYF	TGTGCCAGCAGTTACGCCGGGACAGGGGCAGATACGCAGTATTTT
TRBV11-2	.	TRBD2	TRBJ2-3	CASSLEPSGRADTQYF	TGTGCCAGCAGCTTAGAGCCCAGCGGGAGGGCAGATACGCAGTATTTT